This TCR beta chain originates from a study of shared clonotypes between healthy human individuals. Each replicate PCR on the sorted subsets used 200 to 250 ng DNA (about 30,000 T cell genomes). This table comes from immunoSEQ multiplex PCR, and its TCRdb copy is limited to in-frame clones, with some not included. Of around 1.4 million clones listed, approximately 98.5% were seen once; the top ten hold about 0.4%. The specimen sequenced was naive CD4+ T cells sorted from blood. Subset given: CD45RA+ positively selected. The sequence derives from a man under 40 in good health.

The CDR3 loop reads CASSPGGRTDTQYF. The CDR3 DNA follows: TGTGCCAGCAGCCCCGGGGGGCGAACAGATACGCAGTATTTT. The V and J genes are TRBV28 and TRBJ2-3; tentatively, D is TRBD2 (7 bases). Germline V gives CDR1 MDHEN, CDR2 SYDVKM. This CDR3 contains 14 residues. The ends were cut back, 6 bases at V and 3 bases at J, with 13 bases in the middle.